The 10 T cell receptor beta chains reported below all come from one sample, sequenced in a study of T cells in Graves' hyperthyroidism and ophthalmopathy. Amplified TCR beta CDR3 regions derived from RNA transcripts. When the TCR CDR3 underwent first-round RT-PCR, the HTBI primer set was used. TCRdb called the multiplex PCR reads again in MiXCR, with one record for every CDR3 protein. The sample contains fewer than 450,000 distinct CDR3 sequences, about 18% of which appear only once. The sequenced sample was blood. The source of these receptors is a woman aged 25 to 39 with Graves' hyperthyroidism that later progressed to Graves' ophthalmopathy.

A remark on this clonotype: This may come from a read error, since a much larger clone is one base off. CDR3 amino acids: CAAPAGTEDEQCF. The CDR3 nucleotides read TGTGCCGCCCCGGCCGGGACAGAGGACGAGCAGTGCTTC. The chain links TRBV24-1 to TRBJ2-7; TRBD1 matches at 7 bases. The CDR3 consists of 13 residues. Germline V lookup: CDR1 KGHDR, CDR2 SFDVKD.

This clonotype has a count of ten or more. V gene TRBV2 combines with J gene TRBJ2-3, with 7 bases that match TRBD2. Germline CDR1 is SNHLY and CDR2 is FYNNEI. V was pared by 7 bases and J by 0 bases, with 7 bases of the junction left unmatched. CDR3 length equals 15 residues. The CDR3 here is CASTSISGSTDTQYF. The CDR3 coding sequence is TGTGCCAGCACGAGTATTAGCGGGAGCACAGATACGCAGTATTTT.

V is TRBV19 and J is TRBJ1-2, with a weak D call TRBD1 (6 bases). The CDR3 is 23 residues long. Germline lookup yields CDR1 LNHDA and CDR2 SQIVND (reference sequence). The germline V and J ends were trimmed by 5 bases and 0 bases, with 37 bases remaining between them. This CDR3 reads CASSSRVLGGGTGPSGPNYGYTF. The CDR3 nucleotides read TGTGCCAGTAGTTCCCGGGTCCTGGGGGGTGGCACAGGGCCTTCCGGACCTAACTATGGCTACACCTTC. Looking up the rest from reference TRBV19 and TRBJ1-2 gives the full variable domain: DGGITQSPKYLFRKEGQNVTLSCEQNLNHDAMYWYRQDPGQGLRLIYYSQIVNDFQKGDIAEGYSVSREKKESFPLTVTSAQKNPTAFYLCASSSRVLGGGTGPSGPNYGYTFGSGTRLTVV.

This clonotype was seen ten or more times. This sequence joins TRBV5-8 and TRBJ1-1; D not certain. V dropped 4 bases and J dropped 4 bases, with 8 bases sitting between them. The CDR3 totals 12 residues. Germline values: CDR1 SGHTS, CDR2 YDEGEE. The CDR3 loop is CASSPYSTEAFF. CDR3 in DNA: TGTGCCAGCAGCCCATACAGCACTGAAGCTTTCTTT.

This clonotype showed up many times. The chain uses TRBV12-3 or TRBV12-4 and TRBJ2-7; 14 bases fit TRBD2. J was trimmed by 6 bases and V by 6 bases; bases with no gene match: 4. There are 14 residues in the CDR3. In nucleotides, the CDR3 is TGTGCCAGCAGGGGGACTAGCGGGAGTGGCGAGCAGTACTTC. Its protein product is CASRGTSGSGEQYF.

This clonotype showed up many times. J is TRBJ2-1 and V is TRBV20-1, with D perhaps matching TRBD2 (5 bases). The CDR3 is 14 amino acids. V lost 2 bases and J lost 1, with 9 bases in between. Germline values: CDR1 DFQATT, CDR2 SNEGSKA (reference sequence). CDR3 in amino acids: CSARLAESYNEQFF. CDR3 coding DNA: TGCAGTGCTAGACTAGCCGAATCCTACAATGAGCAGTTCTTC.

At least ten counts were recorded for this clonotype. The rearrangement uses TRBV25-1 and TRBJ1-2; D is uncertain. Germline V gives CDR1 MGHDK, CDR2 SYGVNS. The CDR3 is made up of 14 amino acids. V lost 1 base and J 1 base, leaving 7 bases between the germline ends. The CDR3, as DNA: TGTGCCAGCAGTGAATCGGGTTTTAACTATGGCTACACCTTC. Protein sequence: CASSESGFNYGYTF.

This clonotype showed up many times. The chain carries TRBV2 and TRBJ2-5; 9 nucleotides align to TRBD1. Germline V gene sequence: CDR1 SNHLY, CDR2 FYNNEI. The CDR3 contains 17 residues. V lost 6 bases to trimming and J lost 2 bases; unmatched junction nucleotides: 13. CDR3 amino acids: CASRRGQGRRGQETQYF. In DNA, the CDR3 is TGTGCCAGCAGGAGGGGACAGGGAAGGAGAGGGCAAGAGACCCAGTACTTC. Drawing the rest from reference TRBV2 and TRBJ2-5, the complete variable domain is EPEVTQTPSHQVTQMGQEVILRCVPISNHLYFYWYRQILGQKVEFLVSFYNNEISEKSEIFDDQFSVERPDGSNFTLKIRSTKLEDSAMYFCASRRGQGRRGQETQYFGPGTRLLVL.

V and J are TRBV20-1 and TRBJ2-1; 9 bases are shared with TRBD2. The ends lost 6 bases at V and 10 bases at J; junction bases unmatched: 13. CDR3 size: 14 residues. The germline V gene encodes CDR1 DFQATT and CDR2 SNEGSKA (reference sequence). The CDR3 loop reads CSARPVGLAGEQFF. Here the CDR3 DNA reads TGCAGTGCCAGGCCCGTCGGGCTAGCGGGAGAGCAGTTCTTC.

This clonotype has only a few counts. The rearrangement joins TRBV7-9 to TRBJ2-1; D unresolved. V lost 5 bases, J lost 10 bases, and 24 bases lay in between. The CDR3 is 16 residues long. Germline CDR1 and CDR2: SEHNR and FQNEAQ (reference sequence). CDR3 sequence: CASSPKTPLKGIEQFF. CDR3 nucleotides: TGTGCCAGCAGCCCAAAGACCCCATTAAAGGGAATAGAGCAGTTCTTC.